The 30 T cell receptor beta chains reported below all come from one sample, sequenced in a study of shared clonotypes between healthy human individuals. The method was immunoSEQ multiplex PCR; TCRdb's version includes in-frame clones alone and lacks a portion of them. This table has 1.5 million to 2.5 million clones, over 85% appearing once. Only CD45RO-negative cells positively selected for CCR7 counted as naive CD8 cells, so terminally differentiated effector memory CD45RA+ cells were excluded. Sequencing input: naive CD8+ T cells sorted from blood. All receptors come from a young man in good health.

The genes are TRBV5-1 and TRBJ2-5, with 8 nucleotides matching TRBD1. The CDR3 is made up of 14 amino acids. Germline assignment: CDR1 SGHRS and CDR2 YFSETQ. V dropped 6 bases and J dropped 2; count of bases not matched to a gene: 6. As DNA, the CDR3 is TGCGCCAGCACCACGGACAGGGCGCAAGAGACCCAGTACTTC. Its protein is CASTTDRAQETQYF.

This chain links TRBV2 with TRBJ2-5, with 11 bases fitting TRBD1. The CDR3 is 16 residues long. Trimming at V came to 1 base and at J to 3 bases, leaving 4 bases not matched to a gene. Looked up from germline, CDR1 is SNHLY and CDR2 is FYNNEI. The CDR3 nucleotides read TGTGCCAGCAGTGAAGGCCCGGGACAGGGGGAAGAGACCCAGTACTTC. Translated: CASSEGPGQGEETQYF.

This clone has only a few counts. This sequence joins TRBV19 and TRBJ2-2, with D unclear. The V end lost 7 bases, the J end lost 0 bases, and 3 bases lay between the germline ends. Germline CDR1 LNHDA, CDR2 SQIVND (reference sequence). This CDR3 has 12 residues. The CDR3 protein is CASTPNTGELFF. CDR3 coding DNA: TGTGCCAGTACCCCGAACACCGGGGAGCTGTTTTTT.

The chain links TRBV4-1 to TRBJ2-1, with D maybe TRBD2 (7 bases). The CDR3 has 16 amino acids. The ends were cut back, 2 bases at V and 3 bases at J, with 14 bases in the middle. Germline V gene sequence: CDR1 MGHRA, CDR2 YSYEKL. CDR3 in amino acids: CASSQSEGGLYNEQFF. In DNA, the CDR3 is TGCGCCAGCAGCCAATCGGAGGGGGGGCTCTACAATGAGCAGTTCTTC.

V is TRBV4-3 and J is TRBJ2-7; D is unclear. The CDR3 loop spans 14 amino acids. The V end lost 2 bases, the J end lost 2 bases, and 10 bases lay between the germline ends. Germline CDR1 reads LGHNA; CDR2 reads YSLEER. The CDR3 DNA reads TGCGCCAGCAGCCAAACCCCCGGCGCCTACGAGCAGTACTTC. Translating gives CASSQTPGAYEQYF.

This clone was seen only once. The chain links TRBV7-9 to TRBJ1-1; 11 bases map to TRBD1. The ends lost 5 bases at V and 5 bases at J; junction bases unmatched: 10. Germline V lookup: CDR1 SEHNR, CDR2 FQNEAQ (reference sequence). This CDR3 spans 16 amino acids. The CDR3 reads CASSPPGQGDGTEAFF. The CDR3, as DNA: TGTGCCAGCAGCCCCCCGGGACAGGGGGACGGGACTGAAGCTTTCTTT. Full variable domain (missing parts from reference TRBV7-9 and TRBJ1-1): DTGVSQNPRHKITKRGQNVTFRCDPISEHNRLYWYRQTLGQGPEFLTYFQNEAQLEKSRLLSDRFSAERPKGSFSTLEIQRTEQGDSAMYLCASSPPGQGDGTEAFFGQGTRLTVV.

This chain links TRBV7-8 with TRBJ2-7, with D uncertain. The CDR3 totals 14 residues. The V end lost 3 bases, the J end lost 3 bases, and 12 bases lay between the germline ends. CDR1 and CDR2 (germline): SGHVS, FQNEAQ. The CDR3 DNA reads TGTGCCAGCAGCTTTGGAGATATCCTCTACGAGCAGTACTTC. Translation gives CASSFGDILYEQYF.

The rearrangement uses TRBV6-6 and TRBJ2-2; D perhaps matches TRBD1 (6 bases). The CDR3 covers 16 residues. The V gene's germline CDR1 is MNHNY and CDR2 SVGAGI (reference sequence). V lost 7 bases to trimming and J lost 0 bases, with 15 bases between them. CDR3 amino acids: CASTKTGTPNTGELFF. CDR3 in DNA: TGTGCCAGCACAAAGACCGGGACACCGAACACCGGGGAGCTGTTTTTT.

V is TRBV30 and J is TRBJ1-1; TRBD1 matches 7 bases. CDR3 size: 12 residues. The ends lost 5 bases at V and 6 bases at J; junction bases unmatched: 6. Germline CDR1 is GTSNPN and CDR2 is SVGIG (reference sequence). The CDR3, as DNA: TGTGCCTGGTCGACCACAGGGGCTGAAGCTTTCTTT. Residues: CAWSTTGAEAFF.

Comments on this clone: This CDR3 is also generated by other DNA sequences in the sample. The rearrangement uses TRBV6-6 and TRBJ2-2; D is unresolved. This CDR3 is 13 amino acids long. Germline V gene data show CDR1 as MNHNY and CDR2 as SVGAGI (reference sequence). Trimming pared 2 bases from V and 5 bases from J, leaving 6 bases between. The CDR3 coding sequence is TGTGCCAGCAGTTACGTAGGGACCGGGGAGCTGTTTTTT. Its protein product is CASSYVGTGELFF.

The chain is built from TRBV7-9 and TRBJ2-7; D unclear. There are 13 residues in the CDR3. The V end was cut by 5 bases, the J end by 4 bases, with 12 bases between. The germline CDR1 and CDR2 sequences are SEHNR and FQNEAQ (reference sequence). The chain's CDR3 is CASSLSGPYEQYF. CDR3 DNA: TGTGCCAGCAGCCTTAGTGGGCCGTACGAGCAGTACTTC.

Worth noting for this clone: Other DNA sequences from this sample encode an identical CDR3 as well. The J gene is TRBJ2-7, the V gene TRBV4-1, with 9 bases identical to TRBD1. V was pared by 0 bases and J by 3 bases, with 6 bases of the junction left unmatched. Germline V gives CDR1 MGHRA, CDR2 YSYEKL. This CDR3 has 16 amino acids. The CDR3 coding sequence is TGCGCCAGCAGCCAAGAGTACGGGACAGGGAGCTACGAGCAGTACTTC. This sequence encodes CASSQEYGTGSYEQYF.

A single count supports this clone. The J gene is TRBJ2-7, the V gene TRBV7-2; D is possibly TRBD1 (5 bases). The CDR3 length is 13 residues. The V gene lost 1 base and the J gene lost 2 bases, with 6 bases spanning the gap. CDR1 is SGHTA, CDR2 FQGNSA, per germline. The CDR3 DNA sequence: TGTGCCAGCAGCTTAGAGGGGACCTACGAGCAGTACTTC. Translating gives CASSLEGTYEQYF.

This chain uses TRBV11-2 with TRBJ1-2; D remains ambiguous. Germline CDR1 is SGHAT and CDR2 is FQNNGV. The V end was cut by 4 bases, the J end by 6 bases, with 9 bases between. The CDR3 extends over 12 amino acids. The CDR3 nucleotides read TGTGCCAGCAGCTCCTTGATCGATGGCTACACCTTC. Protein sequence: CASSSLIDGYTF. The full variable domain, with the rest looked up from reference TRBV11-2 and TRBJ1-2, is EAGVAQSPRYKIIEKRQSVAFWCNPISGHATLYWYQQILGQGPKLLIQFQNNGVVDDSQLPKDRFSAERLKGVDSTLKIQPAKLEDSAVYLCASSSLIDGYTFGSGTRLTVV.

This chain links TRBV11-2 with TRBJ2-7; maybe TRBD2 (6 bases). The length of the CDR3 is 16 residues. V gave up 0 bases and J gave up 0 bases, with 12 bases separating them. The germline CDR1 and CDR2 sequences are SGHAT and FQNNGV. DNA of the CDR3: TGTGCCAGCAGCTTAGATTTGTACGGGAGCTCCTACGAGCAGTACTTC. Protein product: CASSLDLYGSSYEQYF.

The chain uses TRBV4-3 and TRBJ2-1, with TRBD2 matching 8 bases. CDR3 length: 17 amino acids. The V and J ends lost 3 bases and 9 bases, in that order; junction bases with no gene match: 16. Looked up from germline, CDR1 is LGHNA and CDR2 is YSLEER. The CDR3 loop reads CASSHLRLALRGGEQFF. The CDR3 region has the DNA TGCGCCAGCAGCCATCTCCGACTAGCGTTAAGGGGGGGTGAGCAGTTCTTC.

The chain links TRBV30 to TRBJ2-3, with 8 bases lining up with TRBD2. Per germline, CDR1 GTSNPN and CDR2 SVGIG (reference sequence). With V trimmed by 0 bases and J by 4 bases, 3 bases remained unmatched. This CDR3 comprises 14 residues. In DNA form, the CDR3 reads TGTGCCTGGAGTGTGGCGGGAGGCGCAGATACGCAGTATTTT. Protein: CAWSVAGGADTQYF.

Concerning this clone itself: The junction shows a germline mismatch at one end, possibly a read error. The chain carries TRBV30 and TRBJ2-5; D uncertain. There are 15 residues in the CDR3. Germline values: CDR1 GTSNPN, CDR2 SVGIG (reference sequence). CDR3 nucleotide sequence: TGTGCCTGGAGTGCCAGTCCTAACCTCGGAGAGGCCCAGTACTTC. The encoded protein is CAWSASPNLGEAQYF.

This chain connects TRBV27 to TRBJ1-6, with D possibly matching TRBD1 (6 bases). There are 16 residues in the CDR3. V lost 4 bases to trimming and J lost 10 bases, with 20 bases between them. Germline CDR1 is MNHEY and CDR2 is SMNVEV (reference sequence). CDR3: CASSSEQGPPFSPLHF. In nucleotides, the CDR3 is TGTGCCAGCAGTTCCGAACAGGGTCCACCTTTCTCACCCCTCCACTTT.

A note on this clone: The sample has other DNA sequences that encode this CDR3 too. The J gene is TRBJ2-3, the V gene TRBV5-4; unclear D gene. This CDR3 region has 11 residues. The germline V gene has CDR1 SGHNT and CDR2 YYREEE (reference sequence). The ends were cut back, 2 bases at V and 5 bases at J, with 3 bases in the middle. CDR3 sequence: CASSLGDTQYF. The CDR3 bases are TGTGCCAGCAGCTTAGGAGATACGCAGTATTTT.

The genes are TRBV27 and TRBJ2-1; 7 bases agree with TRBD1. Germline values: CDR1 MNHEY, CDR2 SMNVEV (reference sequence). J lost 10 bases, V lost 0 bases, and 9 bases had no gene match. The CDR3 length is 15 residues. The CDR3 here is CASSLSPTGAGEQFF. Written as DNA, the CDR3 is TGTGCCAGCAGTTTATCCCCAACAGGGGCCGGGGAGCAGTTCTTC.

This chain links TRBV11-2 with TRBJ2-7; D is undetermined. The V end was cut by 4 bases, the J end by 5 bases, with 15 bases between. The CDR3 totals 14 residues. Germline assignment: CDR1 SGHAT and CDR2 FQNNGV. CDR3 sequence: CASSSDGASHEQYF. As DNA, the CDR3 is TGTGCCAGCAGCTCCGACGGAGCTTCCCACGAGCAGTACTTC. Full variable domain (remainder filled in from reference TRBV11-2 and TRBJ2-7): EAGVAQSPRYKIIEKRQSVAFWCNPISGHATLYWYQQILGQGPKLLIQFQNNGVVDDSQLPKDRFSAERLKGVDSTLKIQPAKLEDSAVYLCASSSDGASHEQYFGPGTRLTVT.

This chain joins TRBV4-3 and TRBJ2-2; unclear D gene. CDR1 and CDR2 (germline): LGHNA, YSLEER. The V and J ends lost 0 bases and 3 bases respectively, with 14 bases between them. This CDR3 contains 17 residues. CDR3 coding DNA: TGCGCCAGCAGCCAAGATCGCGCCCTATTGGACACCGGGGAGCTGTTTTTT. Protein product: CASSQDRALLDTGELFF.

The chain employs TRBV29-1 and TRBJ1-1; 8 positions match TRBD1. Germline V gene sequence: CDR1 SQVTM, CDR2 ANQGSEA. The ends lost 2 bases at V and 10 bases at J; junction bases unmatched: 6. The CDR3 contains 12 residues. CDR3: CSVERYGQGAFF. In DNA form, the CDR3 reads TGCAGCGTTGAACGATACGGACAGGGAGCTTTCTTT.

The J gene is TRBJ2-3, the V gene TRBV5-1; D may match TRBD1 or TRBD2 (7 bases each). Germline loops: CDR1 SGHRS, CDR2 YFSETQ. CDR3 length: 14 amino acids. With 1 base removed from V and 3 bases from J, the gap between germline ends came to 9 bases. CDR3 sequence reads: CASSLQGGTDTQYF. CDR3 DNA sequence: TGCGCCAGCAGCTTGCAGGGGGGGACAGATACGCAGTATTTT.

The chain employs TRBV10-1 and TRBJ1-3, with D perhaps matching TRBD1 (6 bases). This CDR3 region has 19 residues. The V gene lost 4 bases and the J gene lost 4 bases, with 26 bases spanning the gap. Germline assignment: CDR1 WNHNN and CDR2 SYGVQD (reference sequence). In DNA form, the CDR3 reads TGCGCCAGCAGTGGACCCCCCTATTTGAACGGGGGCGACGGAAACACCATATATTTT. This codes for CASSGPPYLNGGDGNTIYF.

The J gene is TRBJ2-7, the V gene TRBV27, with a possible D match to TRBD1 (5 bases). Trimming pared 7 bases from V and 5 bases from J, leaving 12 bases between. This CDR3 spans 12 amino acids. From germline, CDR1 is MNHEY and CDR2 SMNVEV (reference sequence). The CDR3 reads CASTKQVNEQYF. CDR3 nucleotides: TGTGCCAGCACCAAACAGGTTAACGAGCAGTACTTC.

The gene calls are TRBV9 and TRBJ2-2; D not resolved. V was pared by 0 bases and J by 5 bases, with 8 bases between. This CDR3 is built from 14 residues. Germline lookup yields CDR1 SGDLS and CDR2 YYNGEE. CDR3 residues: CASSVDGRTGELFF. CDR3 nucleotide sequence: TGTGCCAGCAGCGTAGATGGTAGGACCGGGGAGCTGTTTTTT.

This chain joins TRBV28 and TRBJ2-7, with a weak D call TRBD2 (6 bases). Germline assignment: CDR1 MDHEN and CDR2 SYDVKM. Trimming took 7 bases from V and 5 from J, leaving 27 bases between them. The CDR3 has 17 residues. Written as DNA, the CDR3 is TGTGCCAGCACTTCTTCTGCGGAGGGGCTCTCCGGGGACGAGCAGTACTTC. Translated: CASTSSAEGLSGDEQYF.

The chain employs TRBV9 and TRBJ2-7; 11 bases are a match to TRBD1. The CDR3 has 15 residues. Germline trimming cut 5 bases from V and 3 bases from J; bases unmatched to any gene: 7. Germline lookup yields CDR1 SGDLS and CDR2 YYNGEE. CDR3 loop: CASSESGTGGYEQYF. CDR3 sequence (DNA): TGTGCCAGCAGTGAAAGCGGGACAGGGGGCTACGAGCAGTACTTC.